This T cell receptor beta chain is from a study of blood T cells in healthy people across ages. Study results and limitations: While age rose, TCR beta diversity per million T cells dropped in a roughly linear way. Long-lived and aged donors differed, with more naive CD4+ cells and higher diversity in the long-lived.

CDR1 is SGHRS, CDR2 YFSETQ, per germline. This CDR3 spans 15 amino acids. V was cut by 2 bases and J by 4 bases, with 16 bases left in between. This clonotype has only a few counts. Its matching antigen is unknown. Alongside a J-beta primer mix, a sample-barcoded 5' primer served in a second PCR lasting 7 to 11 cycles. TCRdb called the 5' RACE reads again in MiXCR, with one record for every CDR3 protein. The table shows roughly 1,700,000 distinct CDR3 sequences, with about 28% occurring only once. This TCR was sampled from a woman aged 25 to 45 in good health. The chain recombines TRBV5-1 with TRBJ2-7, with TRBD2 as a possible D gene (6 bases). Sequencing input: blood. Written as DNA, the CDR3 is TGCGCCAGCAGCTTCGGTGTTCCGGGGGTGTACGAGCAGTACTTC. Its protein product is CASSFGVPGVYEQYF.